The 27 T cell receptor beta chains listed next were all sequenced from one sample in a study of T cells after yellow fever vaccination. Each CDR3 protein is one row after TCRdb ran MiXCR on the 5' RACE reads. The repertoire holds 450,000 to 650,000 distinct CDR3 sequences, with approximately 15% as singletons. The sample in question was PBMCs, obtained on the day of the yellow fever booster vaccination. These receptor sequences come from a man aged 25-45 years who received the YFV17D yellow fever vaccine.

This chain joins TRBV14 and TRBJ2-5, with D tentatively TRBD1 (5 bases). CDR1 and CDR2 (germline): SGHDN, FVKESK. V lost 4 bases to trimming and J lost 5 bases, with 11 bases between them. The CDR3 contains 13 residues. CDR3 sequence reads: CASSRLPGETQYF. In DNA, the CDR3 is TGTGCCAGCAGCCGCCTGCCAGGGGAGACCCAGTACTTC.

This chain uses TRBV5-1 with TRBJ2-7, with 9 bases fitting TRBD2. V was pared by 2 bases and J by 5 bases, with 8 bases of the junction left unmatched. The V gene's germline CDR1 is SGHRS and CDR2 YFSETQ. The CDR3 sequence is 15 residues long. The CDR3 DNA is TGCGCCAGCAGCTTTCTAGCGGGGTCCATGGACGAGCAGTACTTC. It translates to CASSFLAGSMDEQYF. Looking up the rest from reference TRBV5-1 and TRBJ2-7 gives the full variable domain: KAGVTQTPRYLIKTRGQQVTLSCSPISGHRSVSWYQQTPGQGLQFLFEYFSETQRNKGNFPGRFSGRQFSNSRSEMNVSTLELGDSALYLCASSFLAGSMDEQYFGPGTRLTVT.

This clonotype showed up just a few times. The gene calls are TRBV7-2 and TRBJ1-4; D ambiguous. The CDR3 is 14 residues long. The V end was cut by 5 bases, the J end by 4 bases, with 11 bases between. Germline-derived CDR1 and CDR2 are SGHTA and FQGNSA. The chain's CDR3 is CASSPNRFNEKLFF. CDR3 sequence (DNA): TGTGCCAGCAGCCCAAATCGGTTTAATGAAAAACTGTTTTTT.

CDR3 protein: CASSSGGNSPLHF. Here the CDR3 DNA reads TGTGCCAGCAGTTCCGGGGGCAATTCACCCCTCCACTTT. The chain recombines TRBV6-5 with TRBJ1-6; tentatively, D is TRBD1 (6 bases). The CDR3 runs 13 residues. V was shortened by 4 bases and J by 7 bases, with 8 bases between the two germline ends. Germline V gene data show CDR1 as MNHEY and CDR2 as SVGAGI.

This clonotype appeared many times. CDR3 sequence reads: CASSYAGELFF. In DNA, the CDR3 is TGTGCCAGCAGTTACGCCGGGGAGCTGTTTTTT. The chain joins TRBV6-5 to TRBJ2-2; D is undetermined. The CDR3 has 11 amino acids. Germline V lookup: CDR1 MNHEY, CDR2 SVGAGI. V dropped 2 bases and J dropped 6 bases, with 1 base sitting between them.

In this sample, this clonotype turned up a few times. The chain carries TRBV12-3 or TRBV12-4 and TRBJ1-4; D may be TRBD1 (6 bases). The CDR3 consists of 13 residues. V lost 5 bases, J lost 7 bases, and 11 bases lay in between. The CDR3 protein is CASSTGSREKLFF. The CDR3 DNA reads TGTGCCAGCAGTACAGGGTCGCGTGAAAAACTGTTTTTT.

CDR3 in amino acids: CASTPSQGTDTQYF. The CDR3, as DNA: TGCGCCAGCACGCCGTCACAGGGCACAGATACGCAGTATTTT. The chain recombines TRBV5-1 with TRBJ2-3, with D perhaps TRBD1 (5 bases). Trimming cost V 6 bases and J 1 base, with 12 bases left between them. The CDR3 contains 14 residues. Germline CDR1 and CDR2: SGHRS and YFSETQ.

The CDR3 region is CASSLDPGGTSGGLGQFF. CDR3 nucleotides: TGTGCCAGCAGCTTGGATCCGGGCGGGACTAGCGGGGGCTTGGGGCAGTTCTTC. The chain employs TRBV5-8 and TRBJ2-1; 14 nucleotides align to TRBD2. The CDR3 loop spans 18 amino acids. J lost 12 bases, V lost 0 bases, and 14 bases had no gene match. Germline assignment: CDR1 SGHTS and CDR2 YDEGEE.

In its sample, this clonotype was seen a few times. V gene TRBV20-1 combines with J gene TRBJ2-7, with no clear D. Germline assignment: CDR1 DFQATT and CDR2 SNEGSKA (reference sequence). The V end lost 0 bases, the J end lost 7 bases, and 7 bases lay between the germline ends. This CDR3 region has 11 residues. The CDR3 DNA follows: TGCAGTGCTAGAGATCACGGGGAGCAGTACTTC. Its translation: CSARDHGEQYF.

This clonotype was seen only a few times. The CDR3 loop is CASSDTLKESPPEIGTFYEQYF. The CDR3 DNA reads as TGTGCCAGCAGCGACACCCTGAAAGAATCCCCTCCTGAAATAGGGACGTTTTACGAGCAGTACTTC. The J gene is TRBJ2-7, the V gene TRBV7-2; D is tentatively TRBD1 or TRBD2 (5 bases each). V lost 5 bases and J lost 4, with 39 bases in between. This CDR3 spans 22 amino acids. Germline lookup yields CDR1 SGHTA and CDR2 FQGNSA.

The chain joins TRBV7-9 to TRBJ1-3; D is uncertain. Germline CDR1 SEHNR, CDR2 FQNEAQ (reference sequence). V lost 2 bases to trimming and J lost 10 bases, with 9 bases between them. The CDR3 spans 12 residues. The DNA for the CDR3 is TGTGCCAGCAGCTTAACGGCGGGGACCATATATTTT. The encoded protein is CASSLTAGTIYF.

The table lists this clonotype with a few counts. This chain connects TRBV7-2 to TRBJ2-7; D not certain. The CDR3 sequence is 13 residues long. V was pared by 4 bases and J by 3 bases, with 10 bases between. CDR1 and CDR2 (germline): SGHTA, FQGNSA. CDR3 DNA sequence: TGTGCCAGCAGCTCACGGGCCCTCTACGAGCAGTACTTC. Translation gives CASSSRALYEQYF.

This chain joins TRBV20-1 and TRBJ2-1; 9 bases are shared with TRBD2. V was clipped by 4 bases and J by 6 bases; unmatched bases: 10. The germline V gene encodes CDR1 DFQATT and CDR2 SNEGSKA (reference sequence). The CDR3 has 15 amino acids. CDR3: CSAKVGTSIVNEQFF. The CDR3, as DNA: TGCAGTGCTAAGGTCGGGACTAGCATCGTCAATGAGCAGTTCTTC.

This clonotype occurred a few times. This chain uses TRBV30 with TRBJ2-2; D not certain. From germline, CDR1 is GTSNPN and CDR2 SVGIG (reference sequence). Trimming shortened V by 4 bases and J by 2 bases, and 14 bases separated the two germline ends. The length of the CDR3 is 15 residues. CDR3 in amino acids: CAWIRPIANTGELFF. DNA of the CDR3: TGTGCCTGGATTCGACCGATTGCTAACACCGGGGAGCTGTTTTTT.

The genes are TRBV5-5 and TRBJ1-1; D gene uncertain. CDR3 size: 13 residues. From germline, CDR1 is SGHKS and CDR2 YYEKEE (reference sequence). V shed 0 bases and J shed 7 bases, with 10 bases lying between them. The CDR3 DNA follows: TGTGCCAGCAGCTTGGGGGTCAAAGATGAAGCTTTCTTT. Residues: CASSLGVKDEAFF.

The rearrangement links TRBV6-1 to TRBJ1-4; no clear D. The CDR3 spans 15 residues. Germline V CDR1 and CDR2: MNHNS, SASEGT. Trimming took off 4 bases at V and 1 base at J, with 10 bases between the two ends. The CDR3 sequence is CASSARGGTNEKLFF. The CDR3 DNA sequence: TGTGCCAGCAGTGCCCGGGGAGGAACTAATGAAAAACTGTTTTTT.

This clonotype was seen only a few times. The chain combines TRBV20-1 with TRBJ2-1, with 9 bases that match TRBD2. V gave up 1 base and J gave up 2 bases; unmatched junction bases: 15. Germline V gives CDR1 DFQATT, CDR2 SNEGSKA (reference sequence). The CDR3 contains 19 residues. The CDR3 reads CSARVFGVGTSPTYNEQFF. The DNA for the CDR3 is TGCAGTGCTAGAGTGTTCGGGGTGGGGACTAGCCCTACCTACAATGAGCAGTTCTTC.

V usage is TRBV4-1 and J usage is TRBJ1-2, with D possibly TRBD1 on 6 matching bases. Deletions cut 0 bases from V and 5 bases from J, with 13 bases between. CDR3 length: 15 residues. Per the germline V gene, CDR1 is MGHRA and CDR2 is YSYEKL. The CDR3 nucleotides read TGCGCCAGCAGCCAAGATCGCAGGGGAAAGTATGGCTACACCTTC. It yields the protein CASSQDRRGKYGYTF.

The chain uses TRBV29-1 and TRBJ2-7, with D tentatively TRBD2 (6 bases). The CDR3 is 12 amino acids. The V gene's germline CDR1 is SQVTM and CDR2 ANQGSEA. Trimming stripped 4 bases from V and 3 bases from J, with 10 bases between. The CDR3 nucleotides are TGCAGCGTTGGTCAGGGAGGCTACGAGCAGTACTTC. Its translation is CSVGQGGYEQYF.

This chain connects TRBV7-2 to TRBJ2-7; D is ambiguous. Germline-derived CDR1 and CDR2 are SGHTA and FQGNSA. The V and J ends lost 6 bases and 5 bases respectively, with 8 bases between them. This CDR3 is built from 11 residues. The CDR3, as DNA: TGTGCCAGCAGACTGAGTAACGAGCAGTACTTC. This gives the protein CASRLSNEQYF.

The V gene is TRBV7-9, the J gene TRBJ2-7; D gene ambiguous. This CDR3 comprises 13 residues. Trimming left V 5 bases short and J 7 bases short, with 15 bases between. CDR1 is SEHNR, CDR2 FQNEAQ, per germline (reference sequence). Written as DNA, the CDR3 is TGTGCCAGCAGCCCCCGATGGACCAGTGAGCAGTACTTC. The encoded protein is CASSPRWTSEQYF.

This chain connects TRBV4-3 to TRBJ2-5, with 8 nucleotides matching TRBD1. V dropped 4 bases and J dropped 5; count of bases not matched to a gene: 12. There are 16 residues in the CDR3. The germline CDR1 and CDR2 sequences are LGHNA and YSLEER. The CDR3 DNA reads TGCGCCAGCAGCCCGCGGACAGGGACCTCCCGTGAGACCCAGTACTTC. Translation: CASSPRTGTSRETQYF.

J is TRBJ2-2 and V is TRBV10-3; 7 bases agree with TRBD2. CDR1 is ENHRY and CDR2 is SYGVKD in the germline V gene. This CDR3 has 16 residues. The V segment lost 6 bases and the J segment 1 base; nucleotides outside the gene matches: 8. CDR3 region: CAISPQGGRNTGELFF. Here the CDR3 DNA reads TGTGCCATCAGCCCTCAGGGAGGGCGGAACACCGGGGAGCTGTTTTTT.

The chain links TRBV30 to TRBJ1-5, with no clear D. The CDR3 has 13 residues. Deletions cut 2 bases from V and 2 bases from J, with 7 bases between. CDR1 is GTSNPN, CDR2 SVGIG, per germline (reference sequence). The CDR3 coding sequence is TGTGCCTGGAGTTTCCGAGGCAATCAGCCCCAGCATTTT. Translated: CAWSFRGNQPQHF. The full variable domain, with the rest looked up from reference TRBV30 and TRBJ1-5, is SQTIHQWPATLVQPVGSPLSLECTVEGTSNPNLYWYRQAAGRGLQLLFYSVGIGQISSEVPQNLSASRPQDRQFILSSKKLLLSDSGFYLCAWSFRGNQPQHFGDGTRLSIL.

Concerning this clonotype: A junction boundary mismatches the germline segment, possibly from a read error. V usage is TRBV20-1 and J usage is TRBJ1-1; D not certain. This CDR3 is 10 amino acids long. Per germline, CDR1 DFQATT and CDR2 SNEGSKA (reference sequence). Here the CDR3 reads CSAKNAEAFF. The CDR3 region has the DNA TGCAGTGCTAAGAACGCTGAAGCTTTCTTT.

This clonotype has only a few counts. The chain links TRBV7-2 to TRBJ2-7; 9 positions agree with TRBD2. The V gene end was trimmed by 1 base and the J gene end by 6 bases; junction bases not matched to a gene: 4. This CDR3 comprises 14 residues. Per germline, CDR1 SGHTA and CDR2 FQGNSA. CDR3 amino acids: CASSLVAGDREQYF. The CDR3 DNA follows: TGTGCCAGCAGCTTAGTAGCGGGAGATCGCGAGCAGTACTTC.

This chain connects TRBV27 to TRBJ2-1; tentatively, D is TRBD2 (5 bases). Germline CDR1 is MNHEY and CDR2 is SMNVEV (reference sequence). V was shortened by 6 bases and J by 6 bases, with 18 bases between the two germline ends. This CDR3 has 15 residues. CDR3 sequence (DNA): TGTGCCAGCAGATCAAGGACTGGGTCCCTCAATGAGCAGTTCTTC. Amino acids: CASRSRTGSLNEQFF.